This section outlines one TCR beta chain sequence together with its context. As yet, its antigen is unknown. In germline, CDR1 is MGHRA, CDR2 YSYEKL. V dropped 5 bases and J dropped 4; count of bases not matched to a gene: 6. This CDR3 contains 15 residues. The data were taken from a study of cytomegalovirus exposure and HLA in healthy donors. Overall study findings and caveats: In the 95 to 150 validation repertoires, just under 95% of cluster scores exceeded 0, per a later analysis.

Clones were sequenced by immunoSEQ multiplex PCR, and TCRdb holds only the in-frame ones, with some missing. Altogether around 180,000 clones are present, roughly 83% being singletons, with the ten largest covering roughly 1.6%. The clonotype was recovered from a woman aged 18-30 years in good health and CMV-seronegative. Sample: PBMCs. The J gene is TRBJ2-5, the V gene TRBV4-1; 11 bases map to TRBD2. DNA for the CDR3: TGCGCCAGCAGCTTAGAGACTAGCGGGATAGAGACCCAGTACTTC. The encoded protein is CASSLETSGIETQYF.